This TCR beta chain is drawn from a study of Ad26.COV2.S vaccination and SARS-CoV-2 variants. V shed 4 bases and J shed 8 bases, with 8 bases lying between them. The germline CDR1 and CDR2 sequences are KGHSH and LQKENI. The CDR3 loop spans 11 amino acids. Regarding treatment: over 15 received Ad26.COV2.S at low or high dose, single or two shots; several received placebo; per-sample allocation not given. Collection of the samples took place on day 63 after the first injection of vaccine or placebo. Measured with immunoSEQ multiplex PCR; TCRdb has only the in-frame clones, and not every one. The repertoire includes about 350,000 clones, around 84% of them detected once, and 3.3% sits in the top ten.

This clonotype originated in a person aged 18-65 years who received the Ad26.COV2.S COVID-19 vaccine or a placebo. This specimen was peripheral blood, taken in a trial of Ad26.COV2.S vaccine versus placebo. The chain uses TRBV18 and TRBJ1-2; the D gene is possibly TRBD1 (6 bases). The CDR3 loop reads CASSQGGGYTF. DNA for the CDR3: TGTGCCAGCTCACAGGGGGGCGGCTACACCTTC.